The source of this T cell receptor (beta chain) is a study of OX40 agonist ivuxolimab in advanced cancers. Across the whole study: Ivuxolimab, an antibody acting as an agonist of OX40 (CD134), was used to treat patients. Dosing consisted of intravenous ivuxolimab at 0.01 to 10 mg/kg every 2 weeks. Study results and limitations: Averaging showed that CD8+ T cells had more expanded clones than CD4+ did. In the expanded peripheral T cells, antigen specificity was never determined.

A word on this clone: Its antigen is not known.

Using immunoSEQ multiplex PCR, the repertoire was profiled, and TCRdb retains in-frame clones only, with some absent. The data show fewer than 70,000 clones, with about 89% seen just once and around 4.2% held by the top ten. Per germline, CDR1 SGHAT and CDR2 FQNNGV. V was clipped by 0 bases and J by 3 bases, with 9 bases between them. CDR3 length: 14 residues. Specimen: CD4+ or CD8+ T cells sorted from blood, collected in a trial of the OX40 agonist ivuxolimab. The sequence derives from an adult with an advanced solid tumor such as melanoma, head and neck, liver or kidney cancer. The J gene is TRBJ2-7, the V gene TRBV11-2; perhaps TRBD2 as D (6 bases). CDR3 nucleotides: TGTGCCAGCAGCTTAGATCGGGGGTTCTACGAGCAGTACTTC. Translating it yields CASSLDRGFYEQYF.